This TCR beta chain came from a study of T cells in localized non-small cell lung cancer. General observations from the study: The study linked higher blood T cell density to longer overall survival. In adjacent lung, a median about 54 of the top 100 tumor clones were found. Clonality of T cells reached its maximum in uninvolved adjacent lung, surpassing tumor.

Assay used: immunoSEQ multiplex PCR; TCRdb lists only in-frame clones, some missing. This sample has some 90,000 clones, with roughly 90% found just once. V lost 4 bases and J 1 base, leaving 13 bases between the germline ends. The CDR3 is made up of 14 amino acids. Germline V gene data show CDR1 as SQVTM and CDR2 as ANQGSEA. The count of this clone is one. As yet, its antigen is unknown. This specimen consisted of peripheral blood, obtained before any cancer treatment. V gene TRBV29-1 combines with J gene TRBJ1-2; D remains unclear. The clonotype originates from a man aged 40 to 75 with stage I squamous cell lung carcinoma. CDR3 region: CSVVNPANNYGYTF. The CDR3 DNA sequence: TGCAGCGTTGTAAACCCCGCTAATAACTATGGCTACACCTTC.